This T cell receptor beta chain was retrieved from a study of CD8 T cells in Susac syndrome. Random hexamers were used to reverse transcribe the RNA input (roughly 0.5 to 1 ug). The CDR3 of TCR beta was amplified by immunoSEQ multiplex PCR across 54 Vbeta and 13 Jbeta. TCRdb called the immunoSEQ multiplex PCR reads again in MiXCR, with one record for every CDR3 protein. The data show roughly 120,000 distinct CDR3 sequences, about 92% seen once. The T cells that were sequenced for TCR beta were CD8+ and CD4+ cells from blood. The multiple sclerosis control cohort comprised treatment-naive individuals presenting with stable or active relapsing-remitting disease. Negative isolation was applied to CD8+ and CD4+ T cells, and FACS enrichment was applied to TEMRA cells. V lost 6 bases to trimming and J lost 11 bases, with 14 bases between them. CDR3 length: 12 residues. Germline CDR1 reads MNHEY; CDR2 reads SVGEGT.

The sequenced material came from CD4+ T cells from PBMCs. This TCR was sampled from a human donor with multiple sclerosis. The chain recombines TRBV6-2 or TRBV6-3 with TRBJ1-5; D remains unclear. The CDR3 sequence: CASSFSPSAQHF. The DNA for the CDR3 is TGTGCCAGCAGCTTCTCGCCTTCAGCCCAGCATTTT.